The 22 T cell receptor beta chains in this list originate from one sample, sequenced in a study of early T cells in non-severe SARS-CoV-2 infection. TCRdb recomputed calls from the 5' RACE reads with MiXCR, one row per CDR3 protein. There are around 44,000 distinct CDR3 sequences in the sample; approximately 6.1% occur only once, and under 25% lies in the top ten. Source: whole blood, taken at baseline. The receptors were sampled from an adult who was a healthcare worker with PCR-confirmed SARS-CoV-2 infection or an uninfected control (not recorded which).

This clonotype was seen repeatedly, ten times or more. V usage is TRBV19 and J usage is TRBJ2-3, with D possibly TRBD2 on 6 matching bases. Trimming removed 2 bases from V and 2 bases from J, with 8 bases in between. There are 14 residues in the CDR3. Germline CDR1 LNHDA, CDR2 SQIVND (reference sequence). The CDR3 loop reads CASSIWRDTDTQYF. For the CDR3, the DNA is TGTGCCAGTAGTATATGGAGGGACACAGATACGCAGTATTTT.

This clonotype was seen at least ten times. The chain is built from TRBV7-6 and TRBJ2-7; no reliable D call. The CDR3 totals 18 residues. The V gene's germline CDR1 is SGHVS and CDR2 FNYEAQ. V lost 5 bases and J lost 3, with 26 bases in between. The DNA for the CDR3 is TGTGCCAGCAGCCCGCATTTGTGGGCGGAAGAGTATGACTACGAGCAGTACTTC. Amino acid sequence: CASSPHLWAEEYDYEQYF. Drawing the rest from reference TRBV7-6 and TRBJ2-7, the complete variable domain is GAGVSQSPRYKVTKRGQDVALRCDPISGHVSLYWYRQALGQGPEFLTYFNYEAQQDKSGLPNDRFSAERPEGSISTLTIQRTEQRDSAMYRCASSPHLWAEEYDYEQYFGPGTRLTVT.

Points on this clonotype: The junction departs from the called germline gene at one end, perhaps through a read error. The V and J genes are TRBV11-2 and TRBJ2-1, with 8 bases identical to TRBD2. The CDR3 loop spans 16 amino acids. CDR1 SGHAT and CDR2 FQNNGV come from the germline V gene. The CDR3 loop reads CVSSLDRLAIGDEQFF. In DNA, the CDR3 is TGTGTCAGCAGCTTAGACCGACTAGCGATTGGGGATGAGCAGTTCTTC.

V gene TRBV30 combines with J gene TRBJ2-2; D ambiguous. V was clipped by 1 base and J by 4 bases, with 10 bases between them. The CDR3 has 14 amino acids. The germline CDR1 and CDR2 sequences are GTSNPN and SVGIG (reference sequence). The DNA for the CDR3 is TGTGCCTGGAGTGGGAAGGGCCTCACCGGGGAGCTGTTTTTT. Protein sequence: CAWSGKGLTGELFF.

This clonotype was observed a few times. The chain combines TRBV2 with TRBJ2-1; D uncertain. The CDR3 is made up of 15 amino acids. Between the trimmed V and J ends, which lost 3 bases and 7 bases, there was a span of 16 bases. Germline assignment: CDR1 SNHLY and CDR2 FYNNEI. The CDR3 here is CASSEAPLEGNEQFF. CDR3 in DNA: TGTGCCAGCAGTGAGGCGCCACTTGAAGGGAATGAGCAGTTCTTC. The full variable domain, its missing parts supplied by reference TRBV2 and TRBJ2-1, is EPEVTQTPSHQVTQMGQEVILRCVPISNHLYFYWYRQILGQKVEFLVSFYNNEISEKSEIFDDQFSVERPDGSNFTLKIRSTKLEDSAMYFCASSEAPLEGNEQFFGPGTRLTVL.

The chain employs TRBV5-1 and TRBJ1-1; tentatively, D is TRBD1 (5 bases). Germline V gene lookup returns CDR1 SGHRS and CDR2 YFSETQ. The CDR3 is made up of 15 amino acids. V lost 0 bases and J 4 bases, leaving 13 bases between the germline ends. CDR3 loop: CASSLEPGTITEAFF. DNA for the CDR3: TGCGCCAGCAGCTTGGAGCCAGGGACGATCACTGAAGCTTTCTTT. The whole variable domain, remainder taken from reference TRBV5-1 and TRBJ1-1, is KAGVTQTPRYLIKTRGQQVTLSCSPISGHRSVSWYQQTPGQGLQFLFEYFSETQRNKGNFPGRFSGRQFSNSRSEMNVSTLELGDSALYLCASSLEPGTITEAFFGQGTRLTVV.

Many counts were recorded for this clonotype. The chain is built from TRBV18 and TRBJ1-1; 9 bases line up with TRBD1. Germline V gene data show CDR1 as KGHSH and CDR2 as LQKENI. J was trimmed by 3 bases and V by 6 bases; bases with no gene match: 5. The CDR3 loop spans 14 amino acids. The CDR3 protein is CASSPDRGDTEAFF. The CDR3 bases are TGTGCCAGCTCGCCCGACAGGGGGGACACTGAAGCTTTCTTT.

This clonotype was found a few times. The chain employs TRBV12-3 or TRBV12-4 and TRBJ1-2; no reliable D call. V was clipped by 2 bases and J by 4 bases, with 5 bases between them. The CDR3 has 12 residues. The CDR3 loop is CASSLNRYGYTF. The CDR3 DNA follows: TGTGCCAGCAGTTTAAATCGCTATGGCTACACCTTC.

This CDR3 reads CASRKGQALNTEAFF. The CDR3 DNA reads as TGTGCCAGCAGAAAGGGACAGGCCCTGAACACTGAAGCTTTCTTT. The genes are TRBV2 and TRBJ1-1; 8 bases are a match to TRBD1. Germline loops: CDR1 SNHLY, CDR2 FYNNEI. The CDR3 has 15 amino acids. The trim removed 6 bases at V and 0 bases at J, leaving 6 bases unmatched.

At least ten counts were recorded for this clonotype. The chain recombines TRBV7-9 with TRBJ2-7; no firm D call. Trimming stripped 2 bases from V and 5 bases from J, with 4 bases between. This CDR3 has 11 residues. The germline CDR1 and CDR2 sequences are SEHNR and FQNEAQ (reference sequence). The CDR3 sequence: CASSLIDEQYF. DNA of the CDR3: TGTGCCAGCAGCTTAATAGACGAGCAGTACTTC.

The genes are TRBV6-5 and TRBJ2-3; D is perhaps TRBD1 or TRBD2 (5 bases each). The CDR3 has 16 residues. From germline, CDR1 is MNHEY and CDR2 SVGAGI. V was shortened by 7 bases and J by 5 bases, with 22 bases between the two germline ends. The CDR3 loop reads CASNQSGTLRGDTQYF. The CDR3 DNA reads TGTGCCAGCAATCAATCCGGGACCCTTAGGGGAGATACGCAGTATTTT.

This clonotype came up many times. The chain carries TRBV2 and TRBJ2-2; D is uncertain. Germline lookup yields CDR1 SNHLY and CDR2 FYNNEI. This CDR3 region has 12 residues. Deletions cut 6 bases from V and 6 bases from J, with 8 bases between. This chain's CDR3 is CASRTGPGELFF. CDR3 DNA: TGTGCCAGCAGGACCGGGCCCGGGGAGCTGTTTTTT.

This chain uses TRBV29-1 with TRBJ2-3, with a possible D match to TRBD1 (5 bases). The V gene lost 5 bases and the J gene lost 5 bases, with 8 bases spanning the gap. The CDR3 has 11 amino acids. Germline V gives CDR1 SQVTM, CDR2 ANQGSEA. Written as DNA, the CDR3 is TGCAGCGTTCGTCAGGGAGATACGCAGTATTTT. Encoded protein: CSVRQGDTQYF.

Ten or more counts support this clonotype. The CDR3 is CASSRDSGANVLTF. In nucleotides, the CDR3 is TGTGCCAGCAGCAGAGACTCTGGGGCCAACGTCCTGACTTTC. The J gene is TRBJ2-6, the V gene TRBV7-3, with no clear D. The V end lost 5 bases, the J end lost 0 bases, and 5 bases lay between the germline ends. The CDR3 length is 14 residues. Looked up from germline, CDR1 is SGHTA and CDR2 is FQGTGA.

The V call is TRBV11-2, the J call TRBJ2-3; no definite D call. The germline V gene has CDR1 SGHAT and CDR2 FQNNGV. Trimming removed 6 bases from V and 6 bases from J, with 19 bases in between. The CDR3 consists of 15 residues. CDR3 DNA: TGTGCCAGCAGGAACCCCCAATTTTCCCGGGATACGCAGTATTTT. Protein sequence: CASRNPQFSRDTQYF.

This clonotype was seen at least ten times. The chain joins TRBV20-1 to TRBJ2-1; D possibly corresponds to TRBD2 (5 bases). This CDR3 contains 14 residues. Germline V gene data show CDR1 as DFQATT and CDR2 as SNEGSKA (reference sequence). Trimming removed 5 bases from V and 0 bases from J, with 11 bases in between. CDR3 nucleotides: TGCAGTGCTTACGGAGGAGGCTCCTACAATGAGCAGTTCTTC. It is translated as CSAYGGGSYNEQFF.

This clonotype appeared many times. The chain uses TRBV10-3 and TRBJ2-3; D not resolved. Trimming pared 0 bases from V and 9 bases from J, leaving 13 bases between. Germline lookup yields CDR1 ENHRY and CDR2 SYGVKD. This CDR3 spans 14 amino acids. CDR3 in DNA: TGTGCCATCAGTGAGTCGGCTGGCCCTGACACGCAGTATTTT. This translates into CAISESAGPDTQYF.

This clonotype was seen more than once but under ten times. The genes are TRBV12-3 or TRBV12-4 and TRBJ1-3, with unresolved D. The CDR3 sequence is 13 residues long. V lost 2 bases and J 8 bases, leaving 10 bases between the germline ends. CDR3 sequence (DNA): TGTGCCAGCAGTTTAAATCGGCGGGACACCATATATTTT. Encoded protein: CASSLNRRDTIYF.

This chain uses TRBV10-3 with TRBJ2-1; 11 positions match TRBD1. V lost 6 bases to trimming and J lost 5 bases; unmatched junction nucleotides: 6. There are 15 residues in the CDR3. Per the germline V gene, CDR1 is ENHRY and CDR2 is SYGVKD. This CDR3 reads CAIRGDRGNDNEQFF. For the CDR3, the DNA is TGTGCCATCAGGGGGGACAGGGGGAATGACAATGAGCAGTTCTTC.

This clonotype was seen at least ten times. The chain is built from TRBV7-2 and TRBJ1-1, with 10 bases fitting TRBD1. The CDR3 runs 15 residues. Germline CDR1 SGHTA, CDR2 FQGNSA. Germline trimming cut 5 bases from V and 9 bases from J; bases unmatched to any gene: 12. CDR3 protein: CASSTPGQGRQKAFF. Written as DNA, the CDR3 is TGTGCCAGCAGCACACCGGGACAGGGGCGTCAAAAAGCTTTCTTT.

This clonotype has just a few counts. This rearrangement joins TRBV10-2 to TRBJ2-2, with 10 bases fitting TRBD2. J gave up 5 bases and V 5 bases, and 5 bases lay outside the gene matches. CDR3 length: 15 residues. Germline CDR1 WSHSY, CDR2 SAAADI. In DNA form, the CDR3 reads TGCGCCAGCAGTAGACTAGCGGGTAAAACCGGGGAGCTGTTTTTT. Translating gives CASSRLAGKTGELFF.

Many counts were recorded for this clonotype. The rearrangement links TRBV27 to TRBJ2-7, with 10 bases that match TRBD1. This CDR3 has 13 residues. Germline loops: CDR1 MNHEY, CDR2 SMNVEV (reference sequence). The V gene end was trimmed by 8 bases and the J gene end by 4 bases; junction bases not matched to a gene: 5. CDR3 nucleotides: TGTGCCAGCGGTGGACAGGGGGGATACGAGCAGTACTTC. This encodes CASGGQGGYEQYF.